Below, 2 T cell receptor beta chains from the same sample are listed, as sequenced in a study of blood T cell repertoires in COVID-19 (dated by TCRdb to 2018 to 2021). The receptor library was made with the immunoSEQ multiplex PCR assay. TCRdb holds this immuneACCESS table with in-frame rearrangements only. Some clones are missing; in checked studies, unresolved V genes explain under half, and the rest has no known cause. This sample lists about 160,000 clones; around 87% were detected once. Approximately 6.5% of the sample rests with the top ten. Sequenced: peripheral blood. These receptors all stem from a man aged 80 or over with acute or convalescent COVID-19.

The chain uses TRBV5-1 and TRBJ2-2, with D perhaps TRBD1 (6 bases). The CDR3 is made up of 15 amino acids. CDR1 is SGHRS and CDR2 is YFSETQ in the germline V gene. V was shortened by 4 bases and J by 4 bases, with 14 bases between the two germline ends. CDR3 coding DNA: TGCGCCAGCAGCGTGAGACAGGACTCCACCGGGGAGCTGTTTTTT. This encodes CASSVRQDSTGELFF.

The CDR3 sequence is CASRHSMGQAGGYTF. The CDR3 coding sequence is TGTGCCAGCAGGCATAGTATGGGACAGGCGGGCGGCTACACCTTC. The chain combines TRBV28 with TRBJ1-2; 8 bases align to TRBD1. CDR1 is MDHEN, CDR2 SYDVKM, per germline. With V trimmed by 6 bases and J by 8 bases, 14 bases remained unmatched. The CDR3 sequence is 15 residues long.